This T cell receptor (beta chain) was profiled in a study of shared clonotypes between healthy human individuals. Study processing details: ImmunoSEQ only sent back junction sequences with no quality scores, so filtering was done differently. TCRdb keeps only in-frame clones here, not all; method: immunoSEQ multiplex PCR. The V and J calls and clone size come from that table; D and trimming were worked out from the DNA. The sample holds about 680,000 clones, 90% to 95% seen once. This clone occurred once. Its matching antigen is unknown. Study observations and caveats: Large sequencing depth failed to make sorted-subset sequencing complete, rarefaction showed.

Naive-designated CD8 cells lacked CD45RO, were positively enriched for CCR7, and omitted terminally differentiated effector memory CD45RA+ cells. Input material: naive CD8+ T cells sorted from blood. The origin of this receptor is a man aged 25 to 40 in good health.

The CDR3 sequence is CASSLEPGLAGTSSYNEQFF. The CDR3 DNA follows: TGCGCCAGCAGCTTGGAACCCGGACTAGCGGGAACTAGCTCCTACAATGAGCAGTTCTTC. This chain links TRBV5-1 with TRBJ2-1; 12 nucleotides agree with TRBD2. The CDR3 extends over 20 amino acids. In germline, CDR1 is SGHRS, CDR2 YFSETQ. Losses at the gene ends were 0 bases for V and 0 bases for J; bases not matched to a gene: 10.